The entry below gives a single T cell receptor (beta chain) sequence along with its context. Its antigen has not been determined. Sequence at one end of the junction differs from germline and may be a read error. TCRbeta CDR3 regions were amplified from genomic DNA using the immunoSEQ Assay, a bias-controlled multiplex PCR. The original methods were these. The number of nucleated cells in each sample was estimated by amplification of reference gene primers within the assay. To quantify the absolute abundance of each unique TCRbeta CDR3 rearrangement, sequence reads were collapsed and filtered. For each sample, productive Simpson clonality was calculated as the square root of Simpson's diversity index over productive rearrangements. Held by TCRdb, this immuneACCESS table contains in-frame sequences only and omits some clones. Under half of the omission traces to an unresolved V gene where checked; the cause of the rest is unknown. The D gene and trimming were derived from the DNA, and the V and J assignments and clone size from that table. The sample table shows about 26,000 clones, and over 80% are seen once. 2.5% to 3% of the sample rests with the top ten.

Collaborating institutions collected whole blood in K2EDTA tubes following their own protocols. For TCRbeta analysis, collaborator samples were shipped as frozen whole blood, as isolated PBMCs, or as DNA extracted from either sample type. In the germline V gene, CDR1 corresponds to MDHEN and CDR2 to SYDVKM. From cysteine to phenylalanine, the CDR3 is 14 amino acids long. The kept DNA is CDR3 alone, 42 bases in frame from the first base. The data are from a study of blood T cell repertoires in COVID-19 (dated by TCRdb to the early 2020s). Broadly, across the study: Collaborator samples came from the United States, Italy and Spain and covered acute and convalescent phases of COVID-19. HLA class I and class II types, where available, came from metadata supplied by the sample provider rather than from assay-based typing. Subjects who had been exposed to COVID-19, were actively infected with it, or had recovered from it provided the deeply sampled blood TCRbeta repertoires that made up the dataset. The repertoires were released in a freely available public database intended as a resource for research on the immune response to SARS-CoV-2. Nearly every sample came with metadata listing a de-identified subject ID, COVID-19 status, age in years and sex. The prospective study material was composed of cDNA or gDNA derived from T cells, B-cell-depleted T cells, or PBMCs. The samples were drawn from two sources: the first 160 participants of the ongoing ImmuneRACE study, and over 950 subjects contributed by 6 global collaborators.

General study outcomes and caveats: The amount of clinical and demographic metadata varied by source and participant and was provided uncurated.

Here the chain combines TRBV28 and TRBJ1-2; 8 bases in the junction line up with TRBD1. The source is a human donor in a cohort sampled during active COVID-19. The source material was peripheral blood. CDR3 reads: CVSSSTGVTYGYTF. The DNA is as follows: TGTGTCAGCAGTTCGACAGGGGTTACCTATGGCTACACCTTC.